The sequence of this TCR beta chain was determined in a study of blood T cells in healthy people across ages. Study background: About one barcoded TCR beta cDNA was captured per two T cells.

Combining a sample-barcoded 5' primer with a J-beta primer mix, a second PCR ran for roughly 7 to 12 cycles. MiXCR was run by TCRdb on the 5' RACE reads, yielding one entry per CDR3 protein. The repertoire holds about 630,000 distinct CDR3 sequences, more than 20% seen once, with around 3.4% in the top ten. There were at least 5 micrograms of total RNA extracted from every sample. This clonotype was counted a few times. What was sequenced was blood. This TCR came from a man between 70 and 80 years old in good health.

The CDR3 loop is CSAPDRANTEAFF. In DNA form, the CDR3 reads TGCAGCGCCCCGGACAGGGCGAACACTGAAGCTTTCTTT. V is TRBV29-1 and J is TRBJ1-1, with 8 bases that match TRBD1. The germline V gene encodes CDR1 SQVTM and CDR2 ANQGSEA. The CDR3 is 13 amino acids. With V trimmed by 7 bases and J by 1 base, 5 bases remained unmatched.